This entry concerns a single TCR beta chain. CDR1 is SGHNT and CDR2 is YYREEE in the germline V gene (reference sequence). The V and J ends lost 0 bases and 7 bases respectively, with 14 bases between them. CDR3 size: 15 residues. These data belong to a study of PD-1 blockade in mismatch repair-deficient tumors. Clones were read by immunoSEQ multiplex PCR, and TCRdb kept only the in-frame ones, dropping some. The table shows around 17,000 clones, with under 90% occurring only once. The sample consisted of PBMCs, taken about 22 weeks after starting pembrolizumab. J is TRBJ2-4 and V is TRBV5-4; D might be TRBD1 (6 bases). This receptor was identified in an adult with mismatch repair-deficient cancer. DNA for the CDR3: TGTGCCAGCAGCTTGGTAACCAGGGGATTGAACATTCAGTACTTC. Its protein product is CASSLVTRGLNIQYF.